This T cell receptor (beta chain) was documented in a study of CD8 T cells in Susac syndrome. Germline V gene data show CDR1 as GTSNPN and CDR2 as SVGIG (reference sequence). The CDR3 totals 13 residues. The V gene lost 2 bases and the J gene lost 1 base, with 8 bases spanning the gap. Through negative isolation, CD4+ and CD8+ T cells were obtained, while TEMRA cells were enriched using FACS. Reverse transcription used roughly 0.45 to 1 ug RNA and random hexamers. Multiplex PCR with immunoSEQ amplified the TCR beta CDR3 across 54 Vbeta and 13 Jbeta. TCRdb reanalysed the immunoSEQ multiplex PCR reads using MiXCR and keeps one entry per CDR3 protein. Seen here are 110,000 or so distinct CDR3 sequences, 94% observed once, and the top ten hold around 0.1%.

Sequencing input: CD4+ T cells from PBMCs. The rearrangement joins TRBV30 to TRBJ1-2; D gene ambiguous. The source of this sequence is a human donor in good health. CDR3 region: CAWSFGLNYGYTF. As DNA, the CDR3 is TGTGCCTGGAGTTTCGGGCTTAACTATGGCTACACCTTC. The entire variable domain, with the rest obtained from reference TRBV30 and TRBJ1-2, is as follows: SQTIHQWPATLVQPVGSPLSLECTVEGTSNPNLYWYRQAAGRGLQLLFYSVGIGQISSEVPQNLSASRPQDRQFILSSKKLLLSDSGFYLCAWSFGLNYGYTFGSGTRLTVV.